A single TCR beta chain is shown here with its context. Assay used: immunoSEQ multiplex PCR; TCRdb lists only in-frame clones, some missing. The table lists roughly 93,000 clones, around 87% of them singletons. The CDR3 length is 14 residues. Germline V lookup: CDR1 MGHDK, CDR2 SYGVNS. V lost 3 bases and J lost 6, with 11 bases in between. The data belong to a study of blood T cell repertoires in COVID-19. The wider study: T cells, B-cell-depleted T cells, or PBMCs supplied cDNA or gDNA.

The sequencing sample was made of peripheral blood. This chain connects TRBV25-1 to TRBJ1-4, with unresolved D. The TCR originated in a human donor in a cohort sampled during active COVID-19. For the CDR3, the DNA is TGTGCCAGCAGTGACCCTAAAGTAGATGAAAAACTGTTTTTT. It translates to CASSDPKVDEKLFF.